Listed below are T cell receptor beta chains from one sample, sequenced in a study of CD8+ T cells in alopecia areata. Repertoires were generated with immunoSEQ multiplex PCR, while TCRdb's copy carries only in-frame clones and drops some. Among some 130,000 clones listed, 45% to 50% were seen once. The input for sequencing was CD8+ T cells sorted from blood, taken at week 0. The source is a human donor with alopecia areata. CDR3s include the opening cysteine and the closing phenylalanine or tryptophan. The order of the fields is V gene, J gene, clone size, D gene, CDR3 DNA, CDR3 protein. The D gene is left open where the match is weak. Clone size appears in some rows only: once, few, many, or a class for an expanded clone.

TRBV29-1	TRBJ2-7	.	TRBD1	TGCAGCGTTGGTTCTCCCGGGACAGGGCGCTACGAGCAGTACTTC	CSVGSPGTGRYEQYF
TRBV5-4	TRBJ1-2	.	TRBD1	TGTGCCAGCAGCCAGGGGACAGGGAATAACTATGGCTACACCTTC	CASSQGTGNNYGYTF
TRBV13	TRBJ2-1	.	TRBD1	TGTGCCAGCAGCCCAGAGCAGGGGGCTGAGCAGTTCTTC	CASSPEQGAEQFF
TRBV6-5	TRBJ1-6	.	.	TGTGCAGCGGCGGGGGGGAATAATTCACCCCTCCACTTT	CAAAGGNNSPLHF
TRBV29-1	TRBJ2-7	.	.	TGCAGCGTTGAAGAAAAGAGATCCTACGAGCAGTACTTC	CSVEEKRSYEQYF
TRBV30	TRBJ2-3	.	.	TGTGCCTGGAGTGTGGGGGCCGGGGGGTTTACGCAGTATTTT	CAWSVGAGGFTQYF
TRBV19	TRBJ1-1	few	.	TGTGCCAGTATGTCCGGGACCTTACTTAACACTGAAGCTTTCTTT	CASMSGTLLNTEAFF
TRBV9	TRBJ2-3	.	TRBD2	TGTGCCAGCAGCCGGGGGGGTGGCACAGATACGCAGTATTTT	CASSRGGGTDTQYF
TRBV6-5	TRBJ1-1	.	.	TGTGCCAGCAGTTACTCATTGCACCTCGGGAACACTGAAGCTTTCTTT	CASSYSLHLGNTEAFF
TRBV7-8	TRBJ1-1	.	.	TGTGCCAGCAGTGAAAGGGGGGGGAACACTGAAGCTTTCTTT	CASSERGGNTEAFF
TRBV7-9	TRBJ2-7	few	.	TGTGCCAGCAGCTTAGTTCAGGGGTACTACGAGCAGTACTTC	CASSLVQGYYEQYF
TRBV30	TRBJ2-3	once	.	TGTGCCTGGAGTGTACGACATACTAGCACAGATACGCAGTATTTT	CAWSVRHTSTDTQYF
TRBV6-5	TRBJ1-2	.	TRBD1	TGTGCCAGCACCCCCGGGACAGGAACAAATGGCTACACCTTC	CASTPGTGTNGYTF
TRBV7-2	TRBJ2-5	.	TRBD2	TGTGCCAGCAGCCCGAGGAGCGGGGGGGCCGGGGAGACCCAGTACTTC	CASSPRSGGAGETQYF
TRBV18	TRBJ1-5	few	TRBD1	TGTGCCAGCTCACCGGACAGGGAAGGTCAGCCCCAGCATTTT	CASSPDREGQPQHF
TRBV19	TRBJ2-2	few	TRBD1	TGTGCCAGTAGTGTCCGGGACAGGGTGGGAGTGGGGGAGCTGTTTTTT	CASSVRDRVGVGELFF
TRBV4-2	TRBJ2-7	.	.	TGTGCCAGCAGCCAAGAGGGTGGGGGAGGTGAAGACTACGAGCAGTACTTC	CASSQEGGGGEDYEQYF
TRBV7-9	TRBJ2-1	few	TRBD2	TGTGCCAGCACCCCTCCACTAGCGGGGTACAATGAGCAGTTCTTC	CASTPPLAGYNEQFF
TRBV29-1	TRBJ1-5	.	.	TGCAGCGTTGGAAGCGGCGAGGCTGGGCCCCAGCATTTT	CSVGSGEAGPQHF
TRBV29-1	TRBJ1-2	.	TRBD1	TGCAGCGTTGAAGAACAGGGGGGCCCTGGCTACACCTTC	CSVEEQGGPGYTF
TRBV27	TRBJ1-5	few	.	TGTGCCAGCAGTTTAGGACGAGGTCAGCCCCAGCATTTT	CASSLGRGQPQHF
TRBV5-1	TRBJ1-2	.	.	TGCGCCAGCAGCCCCGCAGGGGAAATCTATGGCTACACCTTC	CASSPAGEIYGYTF
TRBV5-1	TRBJ1-2	.	.	TGCGCCAGCAGCTCAGAAAACTATGGCTACACCTTC	CASSSENYGYTF
TRBV13	TRBJ1-1	.	.	TGTGCCAGCAGCCTGCTCGAGGCCGGTGAAGCTTTCTTT	CASSLLEAGEAFF
TRBV13	TRBJ1-2	.	.	TGTGCCAGCAGCTTAGCAGAGAACTATGGCTACACCTTC	CASSLAENYGYTF